These 22 T cell receptor beta chains came from one sample sequenced in a study of cytomegalovirus exposure and HLA in healthy donors. The primer mix had 60 Vbeta and 13 Jbeta primers. Here immunoSEQ multiplex PCR was the method, and the copy in TCRdb shows in-frame clones only, minus some. This table has roughly 180,000 clones, less than 85% appearing once. The sequencing sample was made of PBMCs. The receptors here all came from a man aged 18 to 30 in good health and CMV-seronegative.

The chain employs TRBV5-1 and TRBJ2-1, with 10 bases matching TRBD2. Trimming at V came to 5 bases and at J to 4 bases, leaving 3 bases not matched to a gene. The CDR3 totals 14 residues. Germline CDR1 SGHRS, CDR2 YFSETQ. The CDR3 is CASRTSGTYNEQFF. The CDR3 DNA follows: TGCGCCAGCAGAACTAGCGGGACGTACAATGAGCAGTTCTTC.

The V call is TRBV10-3, the J call TRBJ1-6; 7 bases agree with TRBD1. CDR3 length equals 14 residues. Trimming took 4 bases from V and 7 from J; bases not matched to a gene: 4. The germline gives CDR1 ENHRY, CDR2 SYGVKD. The CDR3 nucleotides are TGTGCCATCAGTGGACAGGGCGAAAATTCACCCCTCCACTTT. Its translation is CAISGQGENSPLHF.

This chain uses TRBV5-1 with TRBJ2-5; D not certain. V gave up 4 bases and J gave up 6 bases, with 16 bases separating them. Germline lookup yields CDR1 SGHRS and CDR2 YFSETQ. The CDR3 totals 14 residues. CDR3 residues: CASSLGVVGKTQYF. The CDR3 DNA sequence: TGCGCCAGCAGCCTGGGCGTGGTGGGCAAGACCCAGTACTTC.

This chain uses TRBV28 with TRBJ1-4; TRBD1 is a possible D gene (5 bases). The CDR3 contains 14 residues. Trimming removed 3 bases at V and 2 bases at J, with 7 bases between. From germline, CDR1 is MDHEN and CDR2 SYDVKM. CDR3 region: CASSLGGTNEKLFF. CDR3 nucleotide sequence: TGTGCCAGCAGTTTGGGGGGTACTAATGAAAAACTGTTTTTT.

This clone was counted once. The CDR3 spells CASSLFRGDPRYGYTF. CDR3 DNA: TGCGCCAGCAGCTTGTTCCGGGGAGATCCCCGCTATGGCTACACCTTC. The chain has TRBV5-1 and TRBJ1-2; D is ambiguous. V lost 1 base and J lost 4, with 17 bases in between. The germline V gene has CDR1 SGHRS and CDR2 YFSETQ. The CDR3 is 16 amino acids.

CDR3 region: CASSQVIGQGIYEQYF. Here the CDR3 DNA reads TGCGCCAGCAGCCAAGTGATCGGACAGGGGATATACGAGCAGTACTTC. This chain uses TRBV4-1 with TRBJ2-5; the match to TRBD1 covers 9 bases. TRBJ2-7 matches the DNA end more closely, so the J call is doubtful. CDR3 length: 16 residues. Per germline, CDR1 MGHRA and CDR2 YSYEKL.

The V call is TRBV11-2, the J call TRBJ2-2; 7 bases fit TRBD2. V lost 10 bases, J lost 4 bases, and 9 bases stayed unmatched. Germline V gene lookup returns CDR1 SGHAT and CDR2 FQNNGV. The CDR3 runs to 14 residues. CDR3 sequence: CATLGGRGTGELFF. In nucleotides, the CDR3 is TGTGCCACCCTGGGGGGGAGGGGCACCGGGGAGCTGTTTTTT.

This clone was observed a few times. CDR3 in amino acids: CASRTLTEAFF. The CDR3 coding sequence is TGTGCCAGCAGAACTCTCACTGAAGCTTTCTTT. The chain combines TRBV5-5 with TRBJ1-1, with D unresolved. CDR3 length: 11 residues. Trimming removed 5 bases at V and 4 bases at J, with 6 bases between. Per the germline V gene, CDR1 is SGHKS and CDR2 is YYEKEE (reference sequence). The full variable domain, in which reference TRBV5-5 and TRBJ1-1 provide the parts outside the CDR3, is DAGVTQSPTHLIKTRGQQVTLRCSPISGHKSVSWYQQVLGQGPQFIFQYYEKEERGRGNFPDRFSARQFPNYSSELNVNALLLGDSALYLCASRTLTEAFFGQGTRLTVV.

The chain is built from TRBV19 and TRBJ2-1, with D maybe TRBD1 (5 bases). CDR3 size: 13 residues. The V gene lost 7 bases and the J gene lost 6 bases, with 13 bases spanning the gap. In germline, CDR1 is LNHDA, CDR2 SQIVND (reference sequence). This CDR3 reads CASKRQGANEQFF. In DNA form, the CDR3 reads TGTGCCAGTAAGAGGCAGGGTGCCAATGAGCAGTTCTTC.

Within the sample, this clone is medium-sized. This chain connects TRBV7-9 to TRBJ1-5; D may be TRBD1 (6 bases). CDR3 length: 13 residues. The germline gives CDR1 SEHNR, CDR2 FQNEAQ (reference sequence). V was trimmed by 6 bases and J by 7 bases, leaving 13 bases between them. The CDR3 sequence is CASSSTGPQPQHF. The CDR3 DNA reads TGTGCCAGCAGTTCCACAGGGCCCCAGCCCCAGCATTTT.

The chain joins TRBV25-1 to TRBJ1-1, with 8 bases fitting TRBD1. The germline V gene has CDR1 MGHDK and CDR2 SYGVNS. V was pared by 5 bases and J by 0 bases, with 5 bases of the junction left unmatched. The CDR3 is 15 residues long. DNA for the CDR3: TGTGCCAGCAGTAAACGGACAGGGATGAACACTGAAGCTTTCTTT. Residues: CASSKRTGMNTEAFF.

The rearrangement joins TRBV6-6 to TRBJ1-5; TRBD1 might be the D (6 bases). Germline-derived CDR1 and CDR2 are MNHNY and SVGAGI (reference sequence). This CDR3 is 13 amino acids long. V was clipped by 6 bases and J by 2 bases, with 8 bases between them. CDR3 amino acids: CASSHRGNQPQHF. Here the CDR3 DNA reads TGTGCCAGCAGCCACAGGGGCAATCAGCCCCAGCATTTT.

The chain joins TRBV28 to TRBJ2-7; D possibly corresponds to TRBD1 (6 bases). CDR1 is MDHEN, CDR2 SYDVKM, per germline. Trimming shortened V by 2 bases and J by 2 bases, and 13 bases separated the two germline ends. There are 15 residues in the CDR3. Here the CDR3 reads CASSLTGPTTYEQYF. Here the CDR3 DNA reads TGTGCCAGCAGTTTAACAGGGCCCACCACCTACGAGCAGTACTTC.

The V and J genes are TRBV27 and TRBJ1-5, with no clear D. Germline CDR1 and CDR2: MNHEY and SMNVEV (reference sequence). This CDR3 is 13 amino acids long. Trimming stripped 5 bases from V and 1 base from J, with 6 bases between. The DNA of the CDR3 is TGTGCCAGCAGTCCACTGAGCAATCAGCCCCAGCATTTT. Amino acid sequence: CASSPLSNQPQHF.

This clone has a handful of counts. The genes are TRBV4-2 and TRBJ1-1, with TRBD1 as a possible D gene (5 bases). Deletions cut 6 bases from V and 8 bases from J, with 19 bases between. CDR3 size: 14 residues. Looked up from germline, CDR1 is LGHNA and CDR2 is YNFKEQ. The CDR3 bases are TGTGCCAGCAGGCAATCATCCGGGACTCACGAAGCTTTCTTT. It is translated as CASRQSSGTHEAFF.

The rearrangement joins TRBV6-5 to TRBJ2-1; TRBD1 matches 7 bases. Germline CDR1 and CDR2: MNHEY and SVGAGI. V lost 6 bases and J lost 14; bases outside the gene matches: 10. The CDR3 is 12 residues long. Here the CDR3 DNA reads TGTGCCAGCAGCCCCCGCCGGGACAGAGAGTTCTTC. This codes for CASSPRRDREFF.

The table lists this clone with a count of one. The J gene is TRBJ1-1, the V gene TRBV10-1, with a weak D call TRBD1 (6 bases). CDR3 length: 16 residues. CDR1 WNHNN and CDR2 SYGVQD come from the germline V gene (reference sequence). The germline V and J ends were trimmed by 1 base and 0 bases, with 12 bases remaining between them. CDR3 in DNA: TGCGCCAGCAGTGAGTATGTAACAGGGCTGAACACTGAAGCTTTCTTT. This translates into CASSEYVTGLNTEAFF.

This chain uses TRBV2 with TRBJ1-1, with D tentatively TRBD1 (5 bases). The ends were cut back, 6 bases at V and 11 bases at J, with 16 bases in the middle. The CDR3 totals 12 residues. Germline CDR1 and CDR2: SNHLY and FYNNEI. CDR3 region: CASSGTASGAFF. In nucleotides, the CDR3 is TGTGCCAGCAGCGGGACTGCGTCTGGGGCTTTCTTT.

This clone was seen a few times. The gene calls are TRBV7-2 and TRBJ2-7; 8 bases align to TRBD1. The CDR3 is 16 amino acids. Germline CDR1 is SGHTA and CDR2 is FQGNSA. Losses at the gene ends were 5 bases for V and 3 bases for J; bases not matched to a gene: 12. The chain's CDR3 is CASSQAETGDVYEQYF. DNA of the CDR3: TGTGCCAGCAGCCAAGCGGAGACAGGGGATGTCTACGAGCAGTACTTC.

The chain combines TRBV6-6 with TRBJ1-1, with TRBD1 matching 8 bases. The CDR3 contains 15 residues. The germline gives CDR1 MNHNY, CDR2 SVGAGI (reference sequence). V trimming: 6 bases; J trimming: 1 base; junction bases outside the gene matches: 7. The CDR3: CASSPTGQANTEAFF. CDR3 in DNA: TGTGCCAGCAGCCCTACGGGACAGGCGAACACTGAAGCTTTCTTT.

This clone was observed a handful of times. The chain carries TRBV7-3 and TRBJ2-3; TRBD2 matches 8 bases. Germline lookup yields CDR1 SGHTA and CDR2 FQGTGA. This CDR3 contains 18 residues. V lost 6 bases, J lost 1 base, and 15 bases stayed unmatched. The CDR3 coding sequence is TGTGCCAGCAGTCAAAGGCCGGGTTCACTAGCGGGCACAGATACGCAGTATTTT. This translates into CASSQRPGSLAGTDTQYF.

The chain has TRBV13 and TRBJ2-7, with D perhaps matching TRBD1 (6 bases). The germline CDR1 and CDR2 sequences are PRHDT and FYEKMQ (reference sequence). V shed 2 bases and J shed 5 bases, with 16 bases lying between them. This CDR3 contains 15 residues. Here the CDR3 reads CASSLSGQRIDEQYF. The DNA for the CDR3 is TGTGCCAGCAGCTTATCGGGACAAAGGATCGACGAGCAGTACTTC.